The present T cell receptor (beta chain) was sequenced within a study of regulatory T cells in long-lasting Graves disease. Study results and limitations: Gene preferences differed: TRBV28, TRBJ1-2, TRBJ2-5 in persistent cases. Analysis covered peripheral blood alone, not thyroid tissue.

Time point reported: persistent/refractory GD, antithyroid drugs over 5 years with positive TRAb. PBMCs provided the RNA from which the TCR library was made. The patient group derived from an endocrinology department in Xi'an, China. Peripheral blood, at about 9 milliliters, went into EDTA tubes. Ten or more counts support this clonotype. What it binds is not known. Possible read error: a much larger clone is one base away. CDR1 and CDR2 (germline): MNHEY, SVGEGT. CDR3 length: 12 amino acids. Trimming took 7 bases from V and 0 from J, leaving 4 bases between them. Sequencing libraries for TCR beta were prepared with iRepertoire HTBI primers and Arm-PCR of CDR3 regions. TCRdb passed the multiplex PCR reads through MiXCR, listing each CDR3 protein once. The sample contains around 460,000 distinct CDR3 sequences, around a fifth of which appear only once.

This chain connects TRBV6-2 or TRBV6-3 to TRBJ1-5; the D is unclear. This TCR was recovered from a female donor with Graves disease. The specimen comprised peripheral blood mononuclear cells (PBMCs), sampled when the disease was refractory, from a patient treated with antithyroid drugs. The CDR3 loop reads CASNDSNQPQHF. The CDR3 DNA is TGTGCCAGCAACGATAGCAATCAGCCCCAGCATTTT.